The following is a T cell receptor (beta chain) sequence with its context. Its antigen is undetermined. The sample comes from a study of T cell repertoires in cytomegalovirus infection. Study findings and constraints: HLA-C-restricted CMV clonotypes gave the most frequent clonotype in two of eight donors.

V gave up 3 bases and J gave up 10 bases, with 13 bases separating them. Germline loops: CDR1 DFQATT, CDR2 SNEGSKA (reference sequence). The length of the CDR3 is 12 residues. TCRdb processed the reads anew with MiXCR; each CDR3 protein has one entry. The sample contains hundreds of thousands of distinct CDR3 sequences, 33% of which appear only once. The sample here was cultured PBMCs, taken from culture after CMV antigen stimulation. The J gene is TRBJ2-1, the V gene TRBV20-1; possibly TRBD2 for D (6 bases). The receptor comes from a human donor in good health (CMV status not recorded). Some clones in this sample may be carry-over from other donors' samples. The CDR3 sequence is CSARVYGGEQFF. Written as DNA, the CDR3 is TGCAGTGCTAGGGTATACGGGGGAGAGCAGTTCTTC.